Listed below are T cell receptor beta chains from one sample, sequenced in a study of blood T cells in healthy people across ages. TCRdb independently ran MiXCR on the 5' RACE reads; one entry per CDR3 protein. The sample shows 600,000 to 900,000 distinct CDR3 sequences, under 30% of them seen only once. The same sample was also studied in work on T cells of mothers and their children.

The sample was blood. These receptors were obtained from a boy aged 10-17 years in good health. The CDR3 runs from the conserved cysteine through the conserved F or W.

J | V | CDR3
TRBJ2-3 | TRBV5-1 | CASSLPVEGISDTQYF
TRBJ1-2 | TRBV12-3/TRBV12-4 | CASSLQHNYGYTF
. | TRBV4-1 | CASSPYLSGLAVEQFF
TRBJ2-3 | TRBV29-1 | CSAQRGARDTQYF
TRBJ2-1 | TRBV20-1 | CSARGGEQFF
TRBJ2-2 | TRBV5-1 | CASSRDRATNTGELFF
TRBJ2-3 | TRBV10-2 | CASSELGQNTDTQYF
TRBJ2-3 | TRBV4-2 | CASSQSIRGRLDTQYF
TRBJ1-4 | TRBV6-1 | CASSEAEVTGEREKLFF
TRBJ2-7 | TRBV12-3/TRBV12-4 | CASSTRLGEQYF
TRBJ2-3 | TRBV7-9 | CASSLAQGLALDTQYF
TRBJ2-7 | TRBV7-6 | CASSSSGTGPSYEQYF